This T cell receptor beta chain was retrieved from a study of control samples from healthy donors and cancer patients. This clone showed up just once. Profiled with immunoSEQ multiplex PCR; TCRdb holds only in-frame clones, not every one. The table has around 76,000 clones, roughly 94% seen once. The CDR3 is made up of 14 amino acids. From germline, CDR1 is SGHAT and CDR2 FQNNGV. The V end was cut by 2 bases, the J end by 0 bases, with 7 bases between. J is TRBJ2-5 and V is TRBV11-2; no reliable D call. Sequenced material: blood. The origin of this receptor is a woman in her forties in good health. The CDR3 nucleotides are TGTGCCAGCAGCTTAAGAGGTTACCAAGAGACCCAGTACTTC. Its protein product is CASSLRGYQETQYF.